Listed below are T cell receptor beta chains from one sample, sequenced in a study of control samples from healthy donors and cancer patients. Measured with immunoSEQ multiplex PCR; TCRdb has only the in-frame clones, and not every one. The profile covers approximately 90,000 clones, with more than 75% appearing a single time and around 2.1% taken by the ten largest. The sequenced sample consisted of blood. The source is a woman between 40 and 50 years old in good health. The CDR3 runs from the conserved cysteine through the conserved F or W.

J gene	V gene	CDR3 protein
TRBJ2-2	TRBV9	CASSQGDRGLRELFF
TRBJ2-6	TRBV5-4	CASSMYRVSGANVLTF
TRBJ1-1	TRBV4-1	CASSQEGHSNTEAFF
TRBJ1-1	TRBV18	CASSRVIYTEAFF
TRBJ2-1	TRBV3-1/TRBV3-2	CASSPSNSGGHKQFF
TRBJ2-1	TRBV5-1	CASSLVVGNNEQFF
TRBJ2-7	TRBV6-5	CASSYQASYEQYF
TRBJ1-2	TRBV5-1	CASSSGHGAYGYTF
TRBJ2-2	TRBV7-3	CASSITGTGTGELFF
TRBJ2-1	TRBV6-2/TRBV6-3	CASSPAGGRVEQFF
TRBJ1-1	TRBV30	CAWSGQGRTEAFF
TRBJ2-3	TRBV5-1	CASSLTPGGRDTQYF
TRBJ2-7	TRBV5-5	CASSTAGLGEQYF
TRBJ1-2	TRBV27	CASSFAGGAGGYTF
TRBJ2-3	TRBV9	CASSVGQGSDTQYF
TRBJ1-3	TRBV29-1	CSVKFTLGNTIYF
TRBJ2-3	TRBV7-9	CASSLDRDTDTQYF
TRBJ2-3	TRBV3-1/TRBV3-2	CASSPLFQDTQYF
TRBJ1-1	TRBV5-1	CASSLDGRGLNTEAFF
TRBJ1-5	TRBV10-3	CAISAGNSNQPQHF
TRBJ1-2	TRBV5-6	CASSSWTSQGGNYGYTF
TRBJ1-2	TRBV6-5	CAKPPRTGGYGYTF
TRBJ2-3	TRBV24-1	CATSGSGGASDTQYF
TRBJ2-1	TRBV5-1	CASSLGLGSYNEQFF
TRBJ1-5	TRBV5-5	CASSAKTGGNQPQHF